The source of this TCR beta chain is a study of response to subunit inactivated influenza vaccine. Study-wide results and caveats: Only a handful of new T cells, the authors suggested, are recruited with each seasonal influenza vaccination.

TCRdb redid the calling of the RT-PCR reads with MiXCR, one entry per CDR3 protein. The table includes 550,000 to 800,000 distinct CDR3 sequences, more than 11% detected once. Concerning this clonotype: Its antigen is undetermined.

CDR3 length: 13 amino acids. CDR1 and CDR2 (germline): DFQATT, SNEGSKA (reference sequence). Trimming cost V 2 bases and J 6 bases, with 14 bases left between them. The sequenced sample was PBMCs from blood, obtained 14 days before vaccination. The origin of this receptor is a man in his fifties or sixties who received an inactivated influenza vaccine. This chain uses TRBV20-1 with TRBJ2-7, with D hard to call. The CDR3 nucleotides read TGCAGTGCTAGAAGGCCCGGCTTTGGCGAGCAGTACTTC. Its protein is CSARRPGFGEQYF.